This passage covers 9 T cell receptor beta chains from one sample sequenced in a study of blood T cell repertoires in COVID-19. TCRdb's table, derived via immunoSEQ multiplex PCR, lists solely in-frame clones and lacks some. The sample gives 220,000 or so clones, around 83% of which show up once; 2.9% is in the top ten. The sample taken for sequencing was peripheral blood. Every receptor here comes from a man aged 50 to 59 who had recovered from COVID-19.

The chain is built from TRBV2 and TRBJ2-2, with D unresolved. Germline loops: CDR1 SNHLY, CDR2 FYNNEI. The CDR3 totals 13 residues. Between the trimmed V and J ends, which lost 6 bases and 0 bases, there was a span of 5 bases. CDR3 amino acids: CASSATNTGELFF. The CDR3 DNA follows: TGTGCCAGCAGCGCTACGAACACCGGGGAGCTGTTTTTT.

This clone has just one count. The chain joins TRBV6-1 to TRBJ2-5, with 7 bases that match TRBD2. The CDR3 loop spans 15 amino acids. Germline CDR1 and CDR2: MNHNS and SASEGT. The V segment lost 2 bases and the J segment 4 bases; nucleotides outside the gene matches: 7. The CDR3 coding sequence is TGTGCCAGCAGTGAATTCGGCAGGGAGGGAGAGACCCAGTACTTC. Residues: CASSEFGREGETQYF.

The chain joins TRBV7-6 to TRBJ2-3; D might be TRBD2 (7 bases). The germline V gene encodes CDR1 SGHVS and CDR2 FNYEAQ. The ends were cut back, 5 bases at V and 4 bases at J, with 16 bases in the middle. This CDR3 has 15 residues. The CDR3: CASSPGRGAADTQYF. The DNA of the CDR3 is TGTGCCAGCAGCCCGGGGAGGGGGGCGGCAGATACGCAGTATTTT.

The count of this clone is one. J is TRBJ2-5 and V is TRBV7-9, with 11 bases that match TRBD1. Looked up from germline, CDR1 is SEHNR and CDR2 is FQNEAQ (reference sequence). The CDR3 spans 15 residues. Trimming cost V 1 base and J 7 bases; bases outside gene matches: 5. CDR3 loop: CASSLEGTGGRTQYF. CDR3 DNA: TGTGCCAGCAGCTTAGAAGGGACAGGGGGGAGGACCCAGTACTTC.

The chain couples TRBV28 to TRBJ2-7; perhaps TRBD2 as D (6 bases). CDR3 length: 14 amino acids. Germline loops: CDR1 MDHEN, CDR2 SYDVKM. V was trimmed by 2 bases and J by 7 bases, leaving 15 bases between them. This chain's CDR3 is CASSLAGPRREQYF. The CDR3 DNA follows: TGTGCCAGCAGTTTAGCGGGGCCAAGGAGGGAGCAGTACTTC.

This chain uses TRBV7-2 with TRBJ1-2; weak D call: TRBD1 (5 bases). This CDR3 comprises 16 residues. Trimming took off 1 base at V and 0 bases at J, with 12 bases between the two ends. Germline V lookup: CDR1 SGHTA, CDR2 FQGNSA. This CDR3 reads CASSLEIRTTNYGYTF. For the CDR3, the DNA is TGTGCCAGCAGCTTAGAGATAAGGACAACTAACTATGGCTACACCTTC.

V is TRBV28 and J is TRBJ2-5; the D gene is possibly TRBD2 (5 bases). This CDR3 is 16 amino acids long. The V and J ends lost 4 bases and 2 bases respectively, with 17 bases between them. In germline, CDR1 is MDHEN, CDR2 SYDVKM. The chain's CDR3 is CASSSRTHFEQETQYF. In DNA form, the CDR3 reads TGTGCCAGCAGTTCCCGGACTCATTTCGAACAAGAGACCCAGTACTTC.

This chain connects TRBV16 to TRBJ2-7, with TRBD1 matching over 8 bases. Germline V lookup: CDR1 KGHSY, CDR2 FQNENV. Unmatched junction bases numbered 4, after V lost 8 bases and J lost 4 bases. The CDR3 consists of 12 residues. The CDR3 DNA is TGTGCCAGCTGCCGACAGGGGTACGAGCAGTACTTC. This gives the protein CASCRQGYEQYF. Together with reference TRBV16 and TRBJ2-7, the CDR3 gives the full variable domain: GEEVAQTPKHLVRGEGQKAKLYCAPIKGHSYVFWYQQVLKNEFKFLISFQNENVFDETGMPKERFSAKCLPNSPCSLEIQATKLEDSAVYFCASCRQGYEQYFGPGTRLTVT.

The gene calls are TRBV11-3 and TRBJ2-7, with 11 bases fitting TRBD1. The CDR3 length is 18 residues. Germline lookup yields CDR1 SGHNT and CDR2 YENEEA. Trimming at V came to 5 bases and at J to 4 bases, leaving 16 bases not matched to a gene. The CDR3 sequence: CASSPRWGQGVPRYEQYF. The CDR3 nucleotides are TGTGCCAGCAGCCCAAGGTGGGGACAGGGGGTTCCTAGGTACGAGCAGTACTTC. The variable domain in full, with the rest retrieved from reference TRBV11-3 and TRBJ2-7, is EAGVVQSPRYKIIEKKQPVAFWCNPISGHNTLYWYLQNLGQGPELLIRYENEEAVDDSQLPKDRFSAERLKGVDSTLKIQPAELGDSAVYLCASSPRWGQGVPRYEQYFGPGTRLTVT.